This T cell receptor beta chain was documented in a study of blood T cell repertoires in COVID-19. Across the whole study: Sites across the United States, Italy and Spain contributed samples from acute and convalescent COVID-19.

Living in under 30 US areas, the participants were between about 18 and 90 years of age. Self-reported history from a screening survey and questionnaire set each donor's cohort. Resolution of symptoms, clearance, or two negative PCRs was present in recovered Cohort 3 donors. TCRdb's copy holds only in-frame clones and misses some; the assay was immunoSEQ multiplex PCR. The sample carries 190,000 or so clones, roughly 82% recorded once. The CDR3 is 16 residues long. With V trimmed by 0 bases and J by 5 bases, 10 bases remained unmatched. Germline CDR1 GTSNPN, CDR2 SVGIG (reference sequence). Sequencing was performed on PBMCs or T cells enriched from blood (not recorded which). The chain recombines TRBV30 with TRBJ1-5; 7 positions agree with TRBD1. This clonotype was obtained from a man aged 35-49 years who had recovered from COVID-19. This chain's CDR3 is CAWSVQEARGDQPQHF. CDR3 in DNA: TGTGCCTGGAGTGTACAAGAGGCCAGGGGGGATCAGCCCCAGCATTTT.